This TCR beta chain was obtained from a study of shared clonotypes between healthy human individuals. Study details: Per-donor plates numbered three CD4 naive, three CD4 memory, two CD8 naive and one CD8 memory.

Points on this clone: Its antigen is unidentified. Other DNA sequences in this specimen translate into the identical CDR3.

Authors' methods: ImmunoSEQ output lacked quality scores and full-length reads, limiting matched filtering. Profiling relied on immunoSEQ multiplex PCR, and the TCRdb table lists in-frame clones only, not all of them. Clonal size and the V and J genes are those of that table, whereas D and trimming came from the DNA. The table lists 900,000 to 1,200,000 clones, approximately 80% of them singletons. CDR1 SGHRS and CDR2 YFSETQ come from the germline V gene. Trimming cost V 0 bases and J 9 bases; bases outside gene matches: 1. There are 14 residues in the CDR3. Notes on the study in general: Estimated clonotype richness was generally higher in naive than memory subsets.

The origin of this receptor is a man aged 18-30 years in good health. Some clones in this sample may be carry-over from other donors' samples. The J gene is TRBJ2-1, the V gene TRBV5-1; 12 bases match TRBD2. Sequenced sample: memory CD4+ T cells from PBMCs. Subset: CD45RA-negative fraction. The CDR3 sequence: CASSLALAGGEQFF. CDR3 DNA sequence: TGCGCCAGCAGCTTGGCACTAGCGGGAGGTGAGCAGTTCTTC.